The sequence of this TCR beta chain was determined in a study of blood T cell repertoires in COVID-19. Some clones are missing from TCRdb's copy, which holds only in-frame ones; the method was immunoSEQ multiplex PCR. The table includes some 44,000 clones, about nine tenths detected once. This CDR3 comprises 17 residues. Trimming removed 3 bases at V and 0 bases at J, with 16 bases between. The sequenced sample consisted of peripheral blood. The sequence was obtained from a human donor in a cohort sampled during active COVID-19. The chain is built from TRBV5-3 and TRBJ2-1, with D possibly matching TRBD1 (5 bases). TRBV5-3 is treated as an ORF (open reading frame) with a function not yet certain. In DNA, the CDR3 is TGTGCCAGAAGCTACCTCAGGGCGATATGCTCCTACAATGAGCAGTTCTTC. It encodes CARSYLRAICSYNEQFF.